This TCR beta chain comes out of a study of T cell repertoires in cytomegalovirus infection. Study as a whole: Indicated by public TCR beta signatures were CMV infection and matching HLA type. Points from the study as a whole: It was HLA-C-restricted CMV-specific TCR beta clonotypes that dominated the response ex vivo. Carriers of CMV plus the relevant HLA were identified by cumulative public TCR beta family frequency.

Notes on this clonotype: The antigen is undetermined.

CDR1 is SGHRS, CDR2 YFSETQ, per germline. The length of the CDR3 is 15 residues. Deletions cut 7 bases from V and 4 bases from J, with 21 bases between. MiXCR was run by TCRdb on the reads, yielding one entry per CDR3 protein. The sample contains roughly 640,000 distinct CDR3 sequences, roughly a quarter of which appear only once. Source material: CD8+ T cells from PBMCs. This chain connects TRBV5-1 to TRBJ2-7; D is tentatively TRBD1 or TRBD2 (6 bases each). This sequence was found in a human donor in good health (CMV status not recorded). Some clones in this sample may be carry-over from other donors' samples. CDR3: CASSDDLTGRYEQYF. The CDR3 DNA reads TGCGCCAGCTCAGATGACCTTACAGGGAGGTACGAGCAGTACTTC.